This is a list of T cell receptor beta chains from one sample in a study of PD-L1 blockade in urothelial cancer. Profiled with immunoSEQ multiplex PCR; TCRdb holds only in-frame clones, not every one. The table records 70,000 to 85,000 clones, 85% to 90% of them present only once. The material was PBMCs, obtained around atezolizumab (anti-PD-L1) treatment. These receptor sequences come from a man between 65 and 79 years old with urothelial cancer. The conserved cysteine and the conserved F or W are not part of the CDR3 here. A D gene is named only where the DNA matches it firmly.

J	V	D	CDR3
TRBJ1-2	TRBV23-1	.	ASSQGQNYGYT
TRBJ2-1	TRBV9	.	ASSVVGGADVSV
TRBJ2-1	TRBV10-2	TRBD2	ASSYGLAGGLNEQF
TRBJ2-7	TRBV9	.	ASSPYREPGPEQY
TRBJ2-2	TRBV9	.	ASPDTRGYTGELF
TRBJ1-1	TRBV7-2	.	ASSRGSFSEAF
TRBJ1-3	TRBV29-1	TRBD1	SVEEGAFGNTIY
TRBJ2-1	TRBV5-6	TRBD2	ASSFRASGNREQF
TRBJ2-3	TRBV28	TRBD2	ASSSPAPAGGGDTQY
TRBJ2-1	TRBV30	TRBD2	AWSRGGSGSGNNEQF
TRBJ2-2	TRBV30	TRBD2	AWSDVAGGITGELF
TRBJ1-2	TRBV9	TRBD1	ASSVASTTGDGYT
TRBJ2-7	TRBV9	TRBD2	ASSPRDSGSYEQY
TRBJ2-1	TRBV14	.	ASSQWPGISSYNEQF
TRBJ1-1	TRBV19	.	ASSEGRGNTEAF
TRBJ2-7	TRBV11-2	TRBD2	ASSLGTGGPREQY
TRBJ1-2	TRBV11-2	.	ASSLAGPIYGYT
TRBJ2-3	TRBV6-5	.	ASSYTGTAQY
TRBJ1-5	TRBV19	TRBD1	ASSLFRRDRGNQPQH
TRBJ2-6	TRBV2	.	ASSLQSSGANVLT
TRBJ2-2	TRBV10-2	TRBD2	ASLLAANTGELF
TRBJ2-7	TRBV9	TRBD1	ASSPTQGASYEQY
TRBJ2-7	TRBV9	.	ASSVAGGSEQY
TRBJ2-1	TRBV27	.	AWPGPMRNEQF
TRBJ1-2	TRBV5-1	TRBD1	ASSLGTGIFGGYT
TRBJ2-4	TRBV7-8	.	ASSPRVGGEAKNIQY
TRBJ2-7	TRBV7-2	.	ASTSLSGVSYEQY
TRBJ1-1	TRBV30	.	AWTPRLEAF
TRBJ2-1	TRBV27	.	ASSPLLGEQF
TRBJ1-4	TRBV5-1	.	ASSVAGTTNEKLF
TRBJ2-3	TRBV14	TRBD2	ASSLGGGSTDTQY
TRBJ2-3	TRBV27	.	ASSRTRDRWTTDTQY
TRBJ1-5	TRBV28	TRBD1	ASTRDRLQPQH
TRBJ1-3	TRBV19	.	ASSLTGTELIGNTIY
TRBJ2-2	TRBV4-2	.	ASSQNDKDRYTGELF
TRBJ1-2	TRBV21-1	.	ASSRGHGYT
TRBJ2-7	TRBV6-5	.	ASSYSVTGSEQY
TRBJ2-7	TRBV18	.	ASSASYPGRVTYEQY
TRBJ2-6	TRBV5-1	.	ASSDISGANVLT
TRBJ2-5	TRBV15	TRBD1	ATWRPGQGEKETQY
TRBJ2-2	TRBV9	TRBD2	ASSVQAGGIGELF
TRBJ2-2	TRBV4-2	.	ASSQEQQAGELF
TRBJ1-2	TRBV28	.	ASSSRSGYGYT
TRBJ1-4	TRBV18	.	ASSPRQGSTNEKLF
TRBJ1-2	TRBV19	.	ASSTGGQIRYT
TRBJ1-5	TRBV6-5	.	ASSYGLNHQPQH
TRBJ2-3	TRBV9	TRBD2	ASSVGDSGRVKDTQY